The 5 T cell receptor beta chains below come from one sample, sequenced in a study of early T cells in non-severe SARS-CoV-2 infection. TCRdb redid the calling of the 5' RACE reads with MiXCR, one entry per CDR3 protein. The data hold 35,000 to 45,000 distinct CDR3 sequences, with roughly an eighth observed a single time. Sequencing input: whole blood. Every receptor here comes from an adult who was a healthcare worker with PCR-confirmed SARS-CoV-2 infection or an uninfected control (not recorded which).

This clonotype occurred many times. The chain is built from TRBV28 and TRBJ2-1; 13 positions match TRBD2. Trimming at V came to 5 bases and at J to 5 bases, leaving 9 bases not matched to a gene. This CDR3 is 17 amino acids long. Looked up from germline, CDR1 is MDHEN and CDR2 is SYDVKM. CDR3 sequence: CASSLIFGLAGDNEQFF. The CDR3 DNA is TGTGCCAGCAGTCTAATATTCGGACTAGCGGGAGACAATGAGCAGTTCTTC. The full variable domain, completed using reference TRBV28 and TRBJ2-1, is DVKVTQSSRYLVKRTGEKVFLECVQDMDHENMFWYRQDPGLGLRLIYFSYDVKMKEKGDIPEGYSVSREKKERFSLILESASTNQTSMYLCASSLIFGLAGDNEQFFGPGTRLTVL.

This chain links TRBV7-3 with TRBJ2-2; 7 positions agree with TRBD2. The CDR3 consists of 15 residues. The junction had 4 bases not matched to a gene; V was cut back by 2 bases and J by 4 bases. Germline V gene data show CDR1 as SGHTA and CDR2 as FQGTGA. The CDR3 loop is CASSLAGDLTGELFF. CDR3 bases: TGTGCCAGCAGCTTAGCGGGGGACCTCACCGGGGAGCTGTTTTTT. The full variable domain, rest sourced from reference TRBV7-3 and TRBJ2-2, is GAGVSQTPSNKVTEKGKYVELRCDPISGHTALYWYRQSLGQGPEFLIYFQGTGAADDSGLPNDRFFAVRPEGSVSTLKIQRTERGDSAVYLCASSLAGDLTGELFFGEGSRLTVL.

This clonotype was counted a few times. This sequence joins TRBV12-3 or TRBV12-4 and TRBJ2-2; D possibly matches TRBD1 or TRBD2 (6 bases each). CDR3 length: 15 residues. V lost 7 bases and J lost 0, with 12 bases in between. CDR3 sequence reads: CASKVEGANTGELFF. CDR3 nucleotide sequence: TGTGCCAGCAAGGTGGAGGGGGCGAACACCGGGGAGCTGTTTTTT.

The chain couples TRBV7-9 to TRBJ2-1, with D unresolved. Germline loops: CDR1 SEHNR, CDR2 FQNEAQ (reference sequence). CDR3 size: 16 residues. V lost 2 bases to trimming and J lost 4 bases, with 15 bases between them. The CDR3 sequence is CASSLFSPPDYNEQFF. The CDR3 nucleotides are TGTGCCAGCAGCTTATTCTCACCACCCGATTACAATGAGCAGTTCTTC.

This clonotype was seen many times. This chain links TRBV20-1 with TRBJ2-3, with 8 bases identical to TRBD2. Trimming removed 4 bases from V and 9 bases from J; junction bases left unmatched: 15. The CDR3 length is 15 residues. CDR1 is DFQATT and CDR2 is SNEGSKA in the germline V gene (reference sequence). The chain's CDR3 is CSAIKGSGSYETQYF. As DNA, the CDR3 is TGCAGTGCTATTAAGGGGAGCGGGAGTTACGAGACGCAGTATTTT.